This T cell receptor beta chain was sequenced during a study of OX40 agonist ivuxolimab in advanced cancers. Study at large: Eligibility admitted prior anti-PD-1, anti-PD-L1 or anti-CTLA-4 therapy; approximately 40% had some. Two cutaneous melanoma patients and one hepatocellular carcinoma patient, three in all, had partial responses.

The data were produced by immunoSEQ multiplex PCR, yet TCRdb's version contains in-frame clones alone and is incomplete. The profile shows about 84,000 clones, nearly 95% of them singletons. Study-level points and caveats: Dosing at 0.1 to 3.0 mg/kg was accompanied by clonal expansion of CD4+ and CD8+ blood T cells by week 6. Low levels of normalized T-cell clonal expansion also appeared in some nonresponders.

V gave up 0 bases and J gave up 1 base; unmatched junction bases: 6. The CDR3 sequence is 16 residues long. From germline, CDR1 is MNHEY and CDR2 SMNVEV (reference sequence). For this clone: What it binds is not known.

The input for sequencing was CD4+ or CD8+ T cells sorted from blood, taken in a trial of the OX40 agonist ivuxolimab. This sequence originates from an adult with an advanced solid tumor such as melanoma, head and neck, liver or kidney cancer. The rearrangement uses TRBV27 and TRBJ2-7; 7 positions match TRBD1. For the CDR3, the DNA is TGTGCCAGCAGTTTATCCCGACAGGGTGCGTCCTACGAGCAGTACTTC. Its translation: CASSLSRQGASYEQYF.